This record concerns one T cell receptor beta chain sequence. Participant-reported clinical history was the basis for cohort assignment. Cohort 3 recovered donors had two negative PCRs, clearance, or symptom resolution. These data originate in a study of blood T cell repertoires in COVID-19. Study processing details: Nucleated cell counts were estimated from reference gene primer amplification. The assay was immunoSEQ multiplex PCR, and TCRdb's table has in-frame clones only and misses some. Clonal size and the V and J genes are those of that table, whereas D and trimming came from the DNA. The sample contains roughly 400,000 clones, about nine tenths of which appear only once. Germline CDR1 MNHEY, CDR2 SVGAGI. Trimming stripped 9 bases from V and 6 bases from J, with 18 bases between. The CDR3 covers 13 residues.

Sequences were obtained from PBMCs or T cells enriched from blood (not recorded which). The origin of this receptor is a man aged 18 to 35 who had recovered from COVID-19. The chain couples TRBV6-5 to TRBJ2-7; D gene unclear. This CDR3 reads CASPGIGSGEQYF. The CDR3 DNA reads as TGTGCCAGTCCTGGAATCGGGTCCGGCGAGCAGTACTTC.